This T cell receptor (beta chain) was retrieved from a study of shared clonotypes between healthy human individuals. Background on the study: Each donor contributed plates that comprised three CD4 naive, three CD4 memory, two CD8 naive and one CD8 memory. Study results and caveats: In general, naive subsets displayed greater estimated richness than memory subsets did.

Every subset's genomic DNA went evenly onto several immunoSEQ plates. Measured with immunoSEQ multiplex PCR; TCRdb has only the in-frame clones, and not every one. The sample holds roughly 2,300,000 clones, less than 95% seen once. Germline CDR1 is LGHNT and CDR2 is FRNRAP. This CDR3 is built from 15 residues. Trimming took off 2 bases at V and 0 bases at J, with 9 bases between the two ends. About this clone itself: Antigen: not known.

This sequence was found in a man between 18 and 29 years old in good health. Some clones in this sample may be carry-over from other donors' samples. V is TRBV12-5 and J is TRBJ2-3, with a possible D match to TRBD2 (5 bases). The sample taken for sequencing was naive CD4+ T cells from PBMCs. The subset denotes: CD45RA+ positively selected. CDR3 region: CASGLRAGSTDTQYF. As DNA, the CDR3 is TGTGCTAGTGGTTTGCGGGCGGGTAGCACAGATACGCAGTATTTT. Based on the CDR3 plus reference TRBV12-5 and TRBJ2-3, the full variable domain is DARVTQTPRHKVTEMGQEVTMRCQPILGHNTVFWYRQTMMQGLELLAYFRNRAPLDDSGMPKDRFSAEMPDATLATLKIQPSEPRDSAVYFCASGLRAGSTDTQYFGPGTRLTVL.